A single sample is the source of the 10 T cell receptor beta chains below, sequenced in a study of PD-L1 blockade in urothelial cancer. Sequencing used immunoSEQ multiplex PCR; TCRdb keeps in-frame clones, though not all of them. The data show tens of thousands of clones, about 89% seen once. The sample here was PBMCs, taken around atezolizumab (anti-PD-L1) treatment. These receptors were collected from a man in his forties or fifties with urothelial cancer.

V gene TRBV9 combines with J gene TRBJ2-5; D possibly corresponds to TRBD1 (5 bases). The V end was cut by 3 bases, the J end by 2 bases, with 11 bases between. The CDR3 totals 14 residues. In germline, CDR1 is SGDLS, CDR2 YYNGEE. The CDR3 region is CASSGSGFQETQYF. The CDR3 DNA follows: TGTGCCAGCAGCGGATCAGGGTTTCAAGAGACCCAGTACTTC.

The chain combines TRBV5-6 with TRBJ1-3; D remains unclear. Germline values: CDR1 SGHDT, CDR2 YYEEEE. The germline V and J ends were trimmed by 3 bases and 0 bases, with 7 bases remaining between them. The CDR3 spans 14 residues. For the CDR3, the DNA is TGTGCCAGCAGCTCCTCGGGCTCTGGAAACACCATATATTTT. Its translation: CASSSSGSGNTIYF.

The chain carries TRBV9 and TRBJ2-5; 8 nucleotides align to TRBD2. Trimming cost V 0 bases and J 5 bases; bases outside gene matches: 3. The CDR3 sequence is 14 residues long. Germline V gives CDR1 SGDLS, CDR2 YYNGEE. The CDR3 region is CASSVEVAGETQYF. CDR3 nucleotide sequence: TGTGCCAGCAGCGTAGAGGTAGCGGGGGAGACCCAGTACTTC. The whole variable domain, remainder taken from reference TRBV9 and TRBJ2-5, is DSGVTQTPKHLITATGQRVTLRCSPRSGDLSVYWYQQSLDQGLQFLIQYYNGEERAKGNILERFSAQQFPDLHSELNLSSLELGDSALYFCASSVEVAGETQYFGPGTRLLVL.

This chain joins TRBV27 and TRBJ2-7, with 9 positions matching TRBD2. From germline, CDR1 is MNHEY and CDR2 SMNVEV (reference sequence). There are 18 residues in the CDR3. The trim removed 0 bases at V and 3 bases at J, leaving 12 bases unmatched. CDR3 residues: CASSLSTLAGAGGYEQYF. Here the CDR3 DNA reads TGTGCCAGCAGTTTATCGACGTTAGCGGGAGCTGGGGGCTACGAGCAGTACTTC.

V usage is TRBV5-6 and J usage is TRBJ2-1; no clear D. There are 13 residues in the CDR3. Germline V gene data show CDR1 as SGHDT and CDR2 as YYEEEE. Trimming pared 4 bases from V and 4 bases from J, leaving 9 bases between. CDR3 residues: CASSLSSYNEQFF. The CDR3 DNA follows: TGTGCCAGCAGCCTATCTTCTTACAATGAGCAGTTCTTC.

The chain uses TRBV5-8 and TRBJ2-3, with 7 bases fitting TRBD1. CDR1 is SGHTS, CDR2 YDEGEE, per germline. The CDR3 extends over 16 amino acids. V shed 1 base, J shed 1 base, and the junction held 6 bases outside the gene matches. The CDR3 region has the DNA TGTGCCAGCAGCTTGAGGAACAGGGGCGGCACAGATACGCAGTATTTT. It specifies CASSLRNRGGTDTQYF.

The chain employs TRBV6-5 and TRBJ1-2; tentatively, D is TRBD1 (5 bases). CDR1 MNHEY and CDR2 SVGAGI come from the germline V gene. The V end was cut by 0 bases, the J end by 1 base, with 9 bases between. The CDR3 covers 15 residues. In nucleotides, the CDR3 is TGTGCCAGCAGTTACTCGGCAGGGATTAACTATGGCTACACCTTC. Residues: CASSYSAGINYGYTF.

The chain has TRBV5-6 and TRBJ1-3; TRBD1 is a possible D gene (5 bases). This CDR3 is 16 amino acids long. CDR1 and CDR2 from the germline V gene are SGHDT and YYEEEE. V was trimmed by 2 bases and J by 0 bases, leaving 12 bases between them. The CDR3 coding sequence is TGTGCCAGCAGCTTTAGAGGGGACTACTCTGGAAACACCATATATTTT. It translates to CASSFRGDYSGNTIYF.

The count of this clone is one. V gene TRBV5-4 combines with J gene TRBJ1-2, with a tentative D call TRBD1 (5 bases). V was pared by 3 bases and J by 2 bases, with 8 bases between. The V gene's germline CDR1 is SGHNT and CDR2 YYREEE (reference sequence). This CDR3 region has 13 residues. CDR3 nucleotide sequence: TGTGCCAGCAGCTCTGGGGGGAACTATGGCTACACCTTC. Translation gives CASSSGGNYGYTF. The full variable domain, its missing parts supplied by reference TRBV5-4 and TRBJ1-2, is ETGVTQSPTHLIKTRGQQVTLRCSSQSGHNTVSWYQQALGQGPQFIFQYYREEENGRGNFPPRFSGLQFPNYSSELNVNALELDDSALYLCASSSGGNYGYTFGSGTRLTVV.

The V and J genes are TRBV2 and TRBJ1-2; weak D call: TRBD1 (6 bases). CDR1 and CDR2 (germline): SNHLY, FYNNEI. The ends were cut back, 10 bases at V and 4 bases at J, with 16 bases in the middle. The CDR3 covers 13 residues. CDR3 nucleotides: TGTGCCACTGGGGGGGCGGAAGCCTATGGCTACACCTTC. Its translation is CATGGAEAYGYTF.